This TCR beta chain was identified during a study of blood T cell repertoires in COVID-19. Whole-study context: Specimens from acute and convalescent COVID-19 originated in the United States, Italy and Spain.

Profiled with immunoSEQ multiplex PCR; TCRdb holds only in-frame clones, not every one. Of a few hundred thousand clones in the sample, approximately 90% were seen once. The participants were between roughly 18 and 89 years old and came from under 25 US areas. The V end was cut by 3 bases, the J end by 4 bases, with 8 bases between. Per germline, CDR1 SGHRS and CDR2 YFSETQ. CDR3 length: 13 residues. The sequence derives from a woman between 18 and 30 years old who had recovered from COVID-19. The material sequenced was PBMCs or T cells enriched from blood (not recorded which). V gene TRBV5-1 combines with J gene TRBJ2-1; D is uncertain. CDR3 nucleotide sequence: TGCGCCAGCAGCTCCCAGGTGTACAATGAGCAGTTCTTC. Encoded protein: CASSSQVYNEQFF.